This TCR beta chain was captured by sequencing in a study of blood T cell repertoires in COVID-19. Study at large: The origin of the acute and convalescent COVID-19 samples was the United States, Italy and Spain.

This CDR3 comprises 15 residues. V lost 6 bases and J lost 0, with 14 bases in between. Germline values: CDR1 SGHKS, CDR2 YYEKEE (reference sequence). Repertoires were generated with immunoSEQ multiplex PCR, while TCRdb's copy carries only in-frame clones and drops some. The top ten clones hold more than 20% of a sample with more than 95,000 clones, 75% to 90% of them seen once. The sequence was obtained from a man aged 55-75 years with acute or convalescent COVID-19. The chain uses TRBV5-5 and TRBJ2-3, with D possibly being TRBD2 (6 bases). Sequencing input: peripheral blood. The CDR3 sequence is CASIRGAGSTDTQYF. The CDR3 DNA follows: TGTGCCAGCATCCGAGGGGCGGGGAGCACAGATACGCAGTATTTT.